Included here is one T cell receptor beta chain sequence, with context. Its binding antigen is unknown. No clone much larger than this one lies a single base away; base qualities are absent. In total, roughly 670 healthy bone marrow donors made up the cohort. All cohort members were sampled while nominally healthy, although unrecorded immune exposures were likely present. The donor tested CMV seropositive, placing the donor among the 310 or so seropositive members of the cohort. Every donor gave a peripheral blood sample, and the peripheral blood mononuclear cells from that sample were used for TCR beta sequencing. Genomic DNA extraction from the blood cell samples was performed with the Qiagen DNeasy Blood Extraction Kit. The data originate from a study of cytomegalovirus exposure and HLA in healthy donors (dated by TCRdb to 2016 to 2017). For the wider study: An earlier analysis of some 550 of the donors reported approximately 290 Gb of sequence data and around 110 million unique TCR beta sequences from about 200 million T cells. An early release that covered roughly 600 HLA-typed donors contained approximately 300 gigabases of sequencing data and 70 million to 100 million unique TCR sequences. Among the roughly 390 genotyped donors, roughly 80% belonged to the genetic ancestry cluster associated with self-reported Caucasian donors. The study aimed to test whether cataloging public T cell receptors could reveal signatures of past pathogen exposure. The study profiled the T cell repertoires of under 850 subjects by immunosequencing and related them to cytomegalovirus serostatus. Besides the first cohort of approximately 670 subjects, a separate validation cohort made up of 120 different subjects was used. High-throughput TCR immunosequencing, statistical association of individual TCRs with disease status, and machine learning were combined to predict cytomegalovirus infection status. In a later analysis, previously published TCR beta repertoires from 666 donors were re-analyzed and high-resolution HLA genotyping was added so that TCR occurrence patterns could be studied. Rather than drawing on any new phenotypic data, the later analysis identified candidate immune exposures from TCR beta sequences and the way those sequences occurred across donors. To decide whether each TCR beta V gene segment behaved as functional or pseudogenic, an earlier analysis of nearly 600 of the donors relied on high-throughput TCR beta sequencing. Donor age, sex, ethnicity and CMV serostatus were compiled together with the repertoire data. In a later genetic analysis, genome-wide SNP genotypes for about 65% of the roughly 700 donors were used, and that subset was treated as a discovery cohort. Every discovery cohort repertoire had been produced on one sequencing platform. HLA typing covered class I and class II loci at four-digit resolution. The number of donors typed differed by locus, with roughly 629-640 for A, B, C, DRB1 and DQB1, roughly 520 for DQA1, about 610 for DPA1, and 472 for DPB1. Because of strong linkage in the cohort, a few DR-DQ haplotypes were treated as single units for association and clustering. On average, roughly 250,000 unique TCR beta nucleotide sequences were sequenced per donor among 398 genotyped donors of the cohort, with roughly 18% of those sequences being non-productive.

Library preparation used the immunoSEQ multiplex PCR assay. A mixture of 60 forward primers for TCR Vbeta segments and 13 reverse primers for TCR Jbeta segments was used in the multiplex PCR. A multiplex PCR assay on genomic DNA amplified the CDR3 region of rearranged TCR beta genes. The Illumina HiSeq System was used to sequence the amplified TCR beta libraries as 87-base-pair reads. As for the authors' bioinformatics: In a later analysis, approximately 74 million unique TCR beta chains were counted across the approximately 670 repertoires, and roughly 11 million of these chains were shared by at least two donors. Raw reads were error-corrected and collapsed into unique sequences with a nearest-neighbor algorithm that merged closely related sequences to remove PCR and sequencing errors. Alignment of CDR3 sequences to IMGT reference sequences was used to assign V, D and J gene segments. For a sequence to be retained, a match of at least six nucleotides was required to both a V gene segment and a J gene segment. A rearrangement was called productive if the CDR3 had no stop codons and remained in frame with V and J, and every other rearrangement was called non-productive. CDR3 was defined according to IMGT convention as the region running from the second conserved V-encoded cysteine to the conserved J-encoded phenylalanine. The earlier analysis of 587 of the donors excluded sequences that lacked an unambiguous match to a single V gene segment. An earlier analysis of a few hundred of the donors called V segments functional above 56.7% productive rearrangements and segregating when the between-donor standard deviation exceeded 5%. To diagnose cytomegalovirus status from the catalog of TCR beta chain sequences, a statistical classification framework was built. In a later analysis, TCR nucleotide sequences were compared against IMGT/GENE-DB human TR gene sequences so that V and J genes could be assigned. In a later analysis, CDR3 sequences and most-parsimonious VDJ recombination scenarios were assigned using the TCRdist pipeline. In a later analysis, each TCR beta chain was defined by its CDR3 amino acid sequence together with its V-gene family, and reads lacking a unique V-gene family were excluded. A later analysis removed 450 to 600 highly shared, low-generation-probability nucleotide sequences to deal with suspected cross-contamination and a sequencing artifact. In a later analysis, a clonal expansion index was calculated for each public chain from normalized within-repertoire ranks of inferred template counts. In a later analysis, generation probabilities were computed using a VDJ recombination model fitted to out-of-frame rearrangements, and the results were checked against IGoR. In a later analysis, hypergeometric tests were used to score TCR-TCR, TCR-HLA and TCR-CMV co-occurrence, with a repertoire-size bias correction applied to TCR pairs. A later analysis estimated false discovery rates by permuting HLA or CMV assignments 20 times. In a later analysis, co-occurring TCRs were grouped using DBSCAN, with TCRdist sequence similarity added in when clustering inside HLA-allele-positive subsets. Repertoires with fewer than 30,000 or more than 120,000 public chains were left out of co-occurrence clustering, as were five repertoires with anomalous nucleotide sharing. TCRdb obtained this table from immuneACCESS and retained in-frame rearrangements with V and J assigned. These tables miss some clones; where compared with another copy, unresolved V genes account for less than half of the shortfall, and the remainder is unexplained. V, J and clone size are taken as reported in that table, and D and trimming were inferred from the DNA itself. The sample table contains roughly 150,000 clones; only one count was recorded for roughly 80% of them. Of the sample, 11% falls within the top ten clones.

Looking up the germline V gene yields CDR1 SGHRS and CDR2 YFSETQ. The CDR3 runs 15 residues from the cysteine to the phenylalanine. Only the CDR3 DNA stays, 45 bases, in frame from base 1. Trimming costs V 4 bases and J 3 bases, and their ends lie 17 bases apart. Study-wide conclusions, independent of this receptor: In a later analysis, TCR association rates were found to vary across HLA loci, with the most associated TCRs seen for DRB1 alleles and the fewest for HLA-C alleles. In vitro tests confirmed that three of the cytomegalovirus-associated TCR beta chains recognize cytomegalovirus antigens. V-gene and J-gene trimming of TCR beta chains was associated with a missense DCLRE1C variant in a later genetic analysis, and the association was replicated in an independent cohort. Most CMV-associated TCR beta chains appeared to be HLA-restricted in a later analysis, and the HLA associations seemed to be driven largely by CMV exposure. For the cohort, immune exposure information was limited to CMV serostatus. A group of highly shared sequence variants was considered likely to be a technical artifact of the sequencing pipeline. Because the 87-base-pair reads could not distinguish some IMGT-functional V segments, including TRBV6-2 and TRBV6-3, those segments were excluded. The authors suggested that the approach could potentially be generalized to other disease states and immunological phenotypes. Because HLA typing was missing for some donors at each locus, association tests included only the typed subset. When HLA alleles, especially DR and DQ, strongly co-occurred, attributing TCR associations to individual alleles was difficult. Compared with the roughly 700-donor mean, donors in an Asian-associated ancestry cluster had fewer N-insertions in productive TCRs, according to a later genetic analysis. A further reported finding was that TCR beta sequences accurately predicted the HLA-A and HLA-B alleles for most subjects in the first cohort. Compared with equally common non-associated chains, HLA-associated TCR beta chains in a later analysis were more clonally expanded and had lower generation probabilities. In this cohort, only TCR beta chains were sequenced, and detectable features were limited by the absence of alpha or paired-chain data. The study gave a list of 150 to 200 TCR beta chains associated with cytomegalovirus. According to a later analysis, parvovirus B19, influenza, CMV and Epstein-Barr virus appeared linked to several top co-occurrence clusters. While some public TCRs were present in many individuals, most TCR sequences turned up only very rarely across donors. Linkage disequilibrium might explain the correlated functional status among segregating V segments, but an unknown experimental factor could not be excluded. Roughly uniform sequencing depth across donors was assumed in presence/absence analyses, although this assumption may not hold. An earlier analysis of approximately 590 of the donors showed that most TCR beta V segments appeared in productive rearrangements either about 90% or about 30% of the time, which broadly matched IMGT annotations. At a false discovery rate of 0.05, a later analysis linked about 16,000 TCR beta sequences to specific HLA alleles. Because counts were too low, 15 or so rarely observed V segments, including chromosome 9 orphons, were excluded from the earlier analysis of several hundred of the donors. In both the original and validation cohorts, the classifier was reported to diagnose cytomegalovirus status with high specificity and sensitivity.

The TCR was taken from a man between 18 and 29 years old in good health and CMV-seropositive. Source material: PBMCs. Recombination joined TRBV5-1 with TRBJ2-7; TRBD1 is possibly the D segment (5 matching bases). The nucleotide sequence is TGCGCCAGCAGCGTTAATCAGGGTTTTAACTACGAGCAGTACTTC. Translated, it reads CASSVNQGFNYEQYF.